The 2 T cell receptor beta chains presented below share a single source sample, sequenced in a study of regulatory T cells in long-lasting Graves disease. Time point described: newly diagnosed GD, antithyroid drugs for less than 3 months. The authors made the TCR library using RNA they extracted from PBMCs. Building the TCR beta libraries relied on iRepertoire HTBI primers, and CDR3 regions underwent Arm-PCR. TCRdb reprocessed the multiplex PCR reads with MiXCR, giving one entry per CDR3 protein. This sample has about 470,000 distinct CDR3 sequences, with about 17% found just once. The same specimen was also included in a second study, on T cells in Graves' hyperthyroidism and ophthalmopathy.

Sequencing used peripheral blood mononuclear cells (PBMCs), obtained at new diagnosis, from a patient treated with antithyroid drugs. These receptors originate from a man aged 35 to 55 with Graves disease.

The gene calls are TRBV29-1 and TRBJ2-1, with 10 bases matching TRBD1. Per the germline V gene, CDR1 is SQVTM and CDR2 is ANQGSEA. The CDR3 loop spans 15 amino acids. V was clipped by 0 bases and J by 2 bases; unmatched bases: 1. CDR3 residues: CSVEEGTGAYNEQFF. For the CDR3, the DNA is TGCAGCGTTGAAGAAGGGACAGGGGCCTACAATGAGCAGTTCTTC.

This clonotype was found a few times. This chain links TRBV7-9 with TRBJ1-2; D ambiguous. Deletions cut 1 base from V and 6 bases from J, with 6 bases between. Germline V gene lookup returns CDR1 SEHNR and CDR2 FQNEAQ (reference sequence). The CDR3 sequence is 12 residues long. The CDR3 sequence: CASSLGSDGYTF. In DNA form, the CDR3 reads TGTGCCAGCAGCTTAGGCTCCGATGGCTACACCTTC.